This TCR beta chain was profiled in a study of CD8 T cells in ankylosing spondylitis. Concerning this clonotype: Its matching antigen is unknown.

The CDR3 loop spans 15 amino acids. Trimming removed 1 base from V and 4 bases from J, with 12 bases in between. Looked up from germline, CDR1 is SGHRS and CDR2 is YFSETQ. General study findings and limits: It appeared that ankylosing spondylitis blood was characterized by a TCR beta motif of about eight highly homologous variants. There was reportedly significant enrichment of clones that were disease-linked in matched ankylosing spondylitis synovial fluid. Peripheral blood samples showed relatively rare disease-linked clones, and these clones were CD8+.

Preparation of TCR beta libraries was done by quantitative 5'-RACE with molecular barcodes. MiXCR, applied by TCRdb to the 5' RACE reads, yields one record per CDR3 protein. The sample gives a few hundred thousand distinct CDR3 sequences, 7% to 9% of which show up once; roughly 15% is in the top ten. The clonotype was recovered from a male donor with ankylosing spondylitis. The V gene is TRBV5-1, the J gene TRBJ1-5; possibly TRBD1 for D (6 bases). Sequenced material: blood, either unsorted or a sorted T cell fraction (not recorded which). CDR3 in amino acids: CASSLWPGENQPQHF. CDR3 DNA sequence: TGCGCCAGCAGCTTGTGGCCAGGGGAAAATCAGCCCCAGCATTTT.